This passage covers 20 T cell receptor beta chains from one sample sequenced in a study of T cells in localized non-small cell lung cancer. Assay: immunoSEQ multiplex PCR; the TCRdb copy retains only in-frame clones and omits some. This sample carries about 52,000 clones, roughly 75% of them seen once, and the ten largest clones take around 4.5%. The sample here was PBMCs, taken before any cancer treatment. These receptors were obtained from a woman aged 35-75 years with stage II lung adenocarcinoma.

CDR3 bases: TGTGCCAGTAGTATAGAGGGGGCCCAAGAGCAGCCCCAGCATTTT. Amino acids: CASSIEGAQEQPQHF. The chain combines TRBV19 with TRBJ1-5, with a tentative D call TRBD1 (6 bases). This CDR3 is built from 15 residues. Per the germline V gene, CDR1 is LNHDA and CDR2 is SQIVND (reference sequence). Trimming took 0 bases from V and 7 from J, leaving 13 bases between them.

This clone turned up a few times. J is TRBJ1-4 and V is TRBV14; D unclear. The CDR3 runs 13 residues. Between the trimmed V and J ends, which lost 5 bases and 14 bases, there was a span of 18 bases. The germline V gene encodes CDR1 SGHDN and CDR2 FVKESK. DNA of the CDR3: TGTGCCAGCAGCTATGGCCCGGGAGGAAGGCTGTTTTTT. This codes for CASSYGPGGRLFF.

Here the CDR3 reads CASSWQQGARTEAFF. As DNA, the CDR3 is TGTGCCAGCAGCTGGCAACAGGGGGCGCGGACTGAAGCTTTCTTT. This rearrangement joins TRBV7-9 to TRBJ1-1; 9 nucleotides align to TRBD1. V lost 4 bases to trimming and J lost 5 bases; unmatched junction nucleotides: 8. Germline loops: CDR1 SEHNR, CDR2 FQNEAQ (reference sequence). There are 15 residues in the CDR3.

The chain is built from TRBV7-9 and TRBJ1-4; D not resolved. The CDR3 is 14 residues long. Trimming shortened V by 4 bases and J by 0 bases, and 6 bases separated the two germline ends. Germline V gene data show CDR1 as SEHNR and CDR2 as FQNEAQ (reference sequence). The CDR3 here is CASSWPSTNEKLFF. Here the CDR3 DNA reads TGTGCCAGCAGCTGGCCCTCAACTAATGAAAAACTGTTTTTT.

The rearrangement uses TRBV5-1 and TRBJ2-5, with 7 positions matching TRBD2. CDR1 and CDR2 from the germline V gene are SGHRS and YFSETQ. V lost 4 bases, J lost 3 bases, and 6 bases stayed unmatched. The CDR3 sequence is 14 residues long. The chain's CDR3 is CASSPAGVKETQYF. CDR3 in DNA: TGCGCCAGCAGCCCGGCGGGGGTTAAAGAGACCCAGTACTTC.

The chain couples TRBV11-1 to TRBJ1-2, with no clear D. Germline loops: CDR1 SGHAT, CDR2 FQDESV (reference sequence). The CDR3 is 15 residues long. Trimming removed 5 bases at V and 0 bases at J, with 13 bases between. The CDR3 nucleotides are TGTGCCAGCAGCCTCGAGGGTCTTGCTAACTATGGCTACACCTTC. Translated: CASSLEGLANYGYTF.

The chain is built from TRBV5-1 and TRBJ2-1; D possibly corresponds to TRBD1 (5 bases). Germline CDR1 is SGHRS and CDR2 is YFSETQ. The CDR3 has 15 amino acids. The V and J ends lost 1 base and 6 bases respectively, with 14 bases between them. The CDR3 loop is CASSLTAGISNEQFF. CDR3 coding DNA: TGCGCCAGCAGCTTGACGGCAGGGATCTCCAATGAGCAGTTCTTC.

Only a few counts were recorded for this clone. The genes are TRBV19 and TRBJ1-5, with 9 bases lining up with TRBD1. V gave up 5 bases and J gave up 0 bases; unmatched junction bases: 5. Germline V CDR1 and CDR2: LNHDA, SQIVND (reference sequence). The CDR3 runs 16 residues. CDR3 sequence (DNA): TGTGCCAGTAGTCCAGGACAGGGGTATAGCAATCAGCCCCAGCATTTT. Translation: CASSPGQGYSNQPQHF.

The chain is built from TRBV19 and TRBJ1-2, with D possibly being TRBD1 (5 bases). Germline V gives CDR1 LNHDA, CDR2 SQIVND (reference sequence). The CDR3 has 14 residues. Deletions cut 5 bases from V and 6 bases from J, with 16 bases between. The CDR3 region is CASSRATALHGYTF. The CDR3 DNA sequence: TGTGCCAGTAGTCGCGCGACAGCTTTACATGGCTACACCTTC.

This clone was seen at least ten times. The chain has TRBV19 and TRBJ2-7, with 10 bases that match TRBD2. Germline V gives CDR1 LNHDA, CDR2 SQIVND (reference sequence). V was clipped by 5 bases and J by 3 bases; unmatched bases: 4. The CDR3 is 14 amino acids. CDR3 protein: CASSPGLANYEQYF. The CDR3 DNA reads TGTGCCAGTAGTCCGGGACTAGCGAACTACGAGCAGTACTTC.

J is TRBJ2-3 and V is TRBV7-2; D is uncertain. This CDR3 has 16 residues. Trimming took 6 bases from V and 7 from J, leaving 23 bases between them. Germline V lookup: CDR1 SGHTA, CDR2 FQGNSA. The CDR3 loop is CASRYNLGSGRNTQYF. Written as DNA, the CDR3 is TGTGCCAGCAGATACAACCTAGGGTCGGGCAGAAATACGCAGTATTTT.

This chain joins TRBV7-9 and TRBJ1-4; D unresolved. CDR3 length equals 15 residues. Germline CDR1 reads SEHNR; CDR2 reads FQNEAQ (reference sequence). The V end was cut by 1 base, the J end by 3 bases, with 9 bases between. The CDR3, as DNA: TGTGCCAGCAGCTTAGGCGGACGGTCTAATGAAAAACTGTTTTTT. It codes for CASSLGGRSNEKLFF.

This chain uses TRBV7-2 with TRBJ1-2; possible D gene TRBD1, 5 bases. CDR1 and CDR2 (germline): SGHTA, FQGNSA. The V gene lost 1 base and the J gene lost 6 bases, with 9 bases spanning the gap. The CDR3 is 13 amino acids. The CDR3 coding sequence is TGTGCCAGCAGCTTAGTACCAGGGAATGGCTACACCTTC. Translation: CASSLVPGNGYTF.

V and J are TRBV28 and TRBJ1-1; possible D gene TRBD1, 5 bases. Deletions cut 8 bases from V and 12 bases from J, with 19 bases between. The CDR3 has 12 residues. Germline CDR1 and CDR2: MDHEN and SYDVKM. CDR3 sequence (DNA): TGTGCCAGCGTGGACGGCTCACGGGGGACTTTCTTT. This codes for CASVDGSRGTFF.

This clone was seen only once. The genes are TRBV2 and TRBJ2-5, with D possibly matching TRBD2 (6 bases). The CDR3 spans 17 residues. V was trimmed by 5 bases and J by 2 bases, leaving 21 bases between them. The germline gives CDR1 SNHLY, CDR2 FYNNEI. CDR3 nucleotide sequence: TGTGCCAGCAGTTCACTAGCCGCCTTAGGACCTCAAGAGACCCAGTACTTC. Its translation is CASSSLAALGPQETQYF. The whole variable domain, remainder taken from reference TRBV2 and TRBJ2-5, is EPEVTQTPSHQVTQMGQEVILRCVPISNHLYFYWYRQILGQKVEFLVSFYNNEISEKSEIFDDQFSVERPDGSNFTLKIRSTKLEDSAMYFCASSSLAALGPQETQYFGPGTRLLVL.

J is TRBJ2-1 and V is TRBV30, with 8 bases lining up with TRBD2. The trim removed 6 bases at V and 5 bases at J, leaving 12 bases unmatched. The V gene's germline CDR1 is GTSNPN and CDR2 SVGIG (reference sequence). This CDR3 spans 15 amino acids. CDR3 in DNA: TGTGCCTGCACAAGAGATAGCGGGATACACAATGAGCAGTTCTTC. Its translation: CACTRDSGIHNEQFF.

This chain links TRBV27 with TRBJ2-2; 14 bases are shared with TRBD2. This CDR3 is built from 18 residues. The V segment lost 0 bases and the J segment 0 bases; nucleotides outside the gene matches: 0. The germline gives CDR1 MNHEY, CDR2 SMNVEV (reference sequence). The CDR3 is CASSLSGLAGANTGELFF. The CDR3 DNA is TGTGCCAGCAGTTTATCGGGACTAGCGGGGGCGAACACCGGGGAGCTGTTTTTT.

The chain has TRBV6-5 and TRBJ2-3, with TRBD2 identical over 9 bases. There are 16 residues in the CDR3. Trimming removed 0 bases from V and 0 bases from J; junction bases left unmatched: 1. Germline values: CDR1 MNHEY, CDR2 SVGAGI. The CDR3 DNA sequence: TGTGCCAGCAGTTACTCGCTAGCGGGGAGCACAGATACGCAGTATTTT. Amino acids: CASSYSLAGSTDTQYF.

Written as DNA, the CDR3 is TGTGCCAGCAGTTCATCGGGAGGGGCGGCCCAGCATTTT. It translates to CASSSSGGAAQHF. The V call is TRBV6-6, the J call TRBJ1-5; possible D gene TRBD1, 5 bases. There are 13 residues in the CDR3. Trimming stripped 4 bases from V and 11 bases from J, with 15 bases between. Germline lookup yields CDR1 MNHNY and CDR2 SVGAGI (reference sequence).

V is TRBV6-5 and J is TRBJ1-5, with D unclear. The CDR3 loop spans 12 amino acids. Germline V CDR1 and CDR2: MNHEY, SVGAGI. Trimming took off 4 bases at V and 11 bases at J, with 12 bases between the two ends. The CDR3 loop is CASSSLIGTQHF. The CDR3 bases are TGTGCCAGCAGTTCCCTCATCGGGACCCAGCATTTT.